This T cell receptor beta chain was recorded in a study of cytomegalovirus exposure and HLA in healthy donors. General observations from the study: The classifier, whose performance was assessed in both the original and validation cohorts, reportedly diagnosed cytomegalovirus status with high specificity and sensitivity. Common viral pathogens were later found to be apparently linked to several of the most significant clusters. Later analysis found that TCR beta chains associated with HLA were more clonally expanded than other, equally common chains. There were reportedly fewer N-insertions in an Asian-associated ancestry cluster than the approximately 600-donor mean, in a later analysis.

Points on this clone: What it binds is unknown.

In the PCR, 60 Vbeta and 13 Jbeta primers were used. The protocol was immunoSEQ multiplex PCR, while the TCRdb copy is restricted to in-frame clones and leaves out a portion. The data contain fewer than 250,000 clones, roughly 80% of them seen just once; the ten biggest clones take up 4.5% to 7%. This sequence originates from a man aged 40-49 years in good health and CMV-seropositive. Source material: PBMCs.

CDR3 bases: TGTGCCAGCAGGTTAGGGAGGGGCAAAAACATTCAGTACTTC. This gives the protein CASRLGRGKNIQYF. The V and J genes are TRBV9 and TRBJ2-4, with 7 bases matching TRBD2. J was trimmed by 3 bases and V by 5 bases; bases with no gene match: 5. The length of the CDR3 is 14 residues. Germline CDR1 is SGDLS and CDR2 is YYNGEE.